This T cell receptor beta chain was captured in a study of cytomegalovirus exposure and HLA in healthy donors. With respect to this clone: Its antigen is not known.

V was trimmed by 5 bases and J by 7 bases, leaving 11 bases between them. Germline CDR1 and CDR2: LNHDA and SQIVND (reference sequence). The CDR3 runs to 13 residues. Study conclusions and caveats: Across all donors, roughly uniform sequencing depth was an assumption of the presence/absence analyses. Reportedly, cytomegalovirus status was diagnosed with high sensitivity and specificity. V segments that were indistinguishable, TRBV6-2 and TRBV6-3 among them, were omitted from analysis.

PCR primers comprised 60 Vbeta and 13 Jbeta primers. Assay used: immunoSEQ multiplex PCR; TCRdb lists only in-frame clones, some missing. The sample yields 96,000 or so clones, approximately 74% seen once. The receptor comes from a woman in her seventies in good health and CMV-seropositive. Sequenced input: PBMCs. V usage is TRBV19 and J usage is TRBJ2-2; D is uncertain. Here the CDR3 reads CASSSRTVGELFF. The DNA for the CDR3 is TGTGCCAGTAGTTCCCGAACAGTCGGGGAGCTGTTTTTT.